What follows is one T cell receptor beta chain and its context. The target antigen is unknown. Using viral peptide pools, the ViraFEST assay grew out antigen-specific CD4+ T cells prior to sequencing. Subsequent to 10 days of culture, CD4+ T cells were isolated. People in the vaccine group had not been infected with SARS-CoV-2 before, and their nucleocapsid antibodies were negative. Assay used: immunoSEQ multiplex PCR; TCRdb lists only in-frame clones, some missing. The sample lists tens of thousands of clones, around 75% occurring once. This record belongs to a study of vaccination effects on CD4 cells after COVID-19. Germline V gene sequence: CDR1 SGHNT, CDR2 YYREEE (reference sequence). V was shortened by 0 bases and J by 6 bases, with 12 bases between the two germline ends. The CDR3 spans 14 residues.

This sample comprised CD4+ T cells from PBMCs cultured with HCoV-OC43 spike peptides, obtained before COVID-19 vaccination. Noted subset: HCoV-OC43 spike overlapping peptide pool stimulation. The source of this sequence is a human donor who received a COVID-19 vaccine. J is TRBJ1-1 and V is TRBV5-4, with D perhaps matching TRBD1 (6 bases). This CDR3 reads CASSLAWGPPEAFF. The DNA for the CDR3 is TGTGCCAGCAGCTTGGCCTGGGGGCCCCCTGAAGCTTTCTTT.